A single sample is the source of the 21 T cell receptor beta chains below, sequenced in a study of T-cell memory formation after mild COVID-19. Each CDR3 protein is one row after TCRdb ran MiXCR on the 5' RACE reads. The sample holds 220,000 or so distinct CDR3 sequences, just over 9.5% seen once. Source material: PBMCs or a T cell subset sorted from them (not recorded which). The receptors come from a man in his late teens or twenties who had mild COVID-19 (a few samples of this study predate the infection). Cell type and time point are not known.

Here the CDR3 reads CASSLGRGDWGNEQFF. DNA of the CDR3: TGCGCCAGCAGCCTGGGCAGAGGGGATTGGGGCAATGAGCAGTTCTTC. V and J are TRBV4-1 and TRBJ2-1; D could derive from TRBD1 or TRBD2 (5 bases each). Trimming took off 4 bases at V and 6 bases at J, with 19 bases between the two ends. Germline values: CDR1 MGHRA, CDR2 YSYEKL. The CDR3 is 16 residues long.

The V call is TRBV27, the J call TRBJ2-2; D uncertain. Germline V gives CDR1 MNHEY, CDR2 SMNVEV (reference sequence). Trimming took off 5 bases at V and 6 bases at J, with 7 bases between the two ends. The CDR3 runs to 12 residues. The CDR3 reads CASSKVPGELFF. The CDR3 DNA reads TGTGCCAGCAGTAAAGTTCCCGGGGAGCTGTTTTTT.

V is TRBV4-1 and J is TRBJ2-7; D may be TRBD1 (6 bases). Germline V gene data show CDR1 as MGHRA and CDR2 as YSYEKL. The CDR3 is 15 amino acids. The V gene lost 1 base and the J gene lost 4 bases, with 14 bases spanning the gap. The CDR3 coding sequence is TGCGCCAGCAGCCAAGGGGAACAGGGATATTACGAGCAGTACGTC. This encodes CASSQGEQGYYEQYV.

J is TRBJ2-5 and V is TRBV4-1; TRBD2 aligns across 9 bases. The CDR3 runs 15 residues. The ends lost 4 bases at V and 4 bases at J; junction bases unmatched: 7. Germline CDR1 is MGHRA and CDR2 is YSYEKL. For the CDR3, the DNA is TGCGCCAGCAGCCTAGCGGGGGCCGAGGGAGAGACCCAGTACTTC. As protein: CASSLAGAEGETQYF.

This clonotype was observed a handful of times. This chain links TRBV15 with TRBJ1-1; 9 bases are shared with TRBD1. V shed 5 bases and J 5 bases; nucleotides not matched to a gene: 6. There are 14 residues in the CDR3. CDR1 is LNHNV and CDR2 is YYDKDF in the germline V gene (reference sequence). The CDR3 protein is CATSVGQGRTEAFF. In nucleotides, the CDR3 is TGTGCCACCAGCGTCGGACAGGGGCGGACTGAAGCTTTCTTT.

The sample holds a few counts of this clonotype. The chain is built from TRBV5-7 and TRBJ1-5; TRBD1 matches 12 bases. TRBV5-7 is an open reading frame, and its role is uncertain. The CDR3 is made up of 18 amino acids. After removal of 4 bases from V and 0 bases from J, the junction contained 8 bases not matched to a gene. The CDR3 region is CASSAGTGGCDSNQPQHF. DNA for the CDR3: TGTGCCAGCAGCGCCGGGACAGGGGGCTGCGATAGCAATCAGCCCCAGCATTTT.

The CDR3 nucleotides are TGTGCCAGCAGCGCCCCTAGCAAGAACACCGGGGAGCTGTTTTTT. It encodes CASSAPSKNTGELFF. The V call is TRBV7-9, the J call TRBJ2-2; a possible D gene is TRBD2 (5 bases). V lost 5 bases and J 1 base, leaving 11 bases between the germline ends. The CDR3 totals 15 residues. Germline values: CDR1 SEHNR, CDR2 FQNEAQ (reference sequence).

This rearrangement joins TRBV7-9 to TRBJ1-5; no definite D call. There are 13 residues in the CDR3. CDR1 SEHNR and CDR2 FQNEAQ come from the germline V gene (reference sequence). Trimming removed 3 bases from V and 8 bases from J, with 11 bases in between. This CDR3 reads CASSFDGREPQHF. The CDR3 DNA is TGTGCCAGCAGCTTCGACGGTAGAGAGCCCCAGCATTTT.

This clonotype was seen at least ten times. This chain connects TRBV7-2 to TRBJ1-5, with a tentative D call TRBD1 (5 bases). The CDR3 covers 13 residues. CDR1 is SGHTA, CDR2 FQGNSA, per germline. The V end was cut by 4 bases, the J end by 2 bases, with 6 bases between. The CDR3: CASSSGGNQPQHF. DNA for the CDR3: TGTGCCAGCAGCTCGGGGGGCAATCAGCCCCAGCATTTT.

This clonotype appeared many times. V and J are TRBV7-2 and TRBJ2-1; TRBD2 matches 7 bases. Germline CDR1 SGHTA, CDR2 FQGNSA. The CDR3 extends over 15 amino acids. The V segment lost 5 bases and the J segment 4 bases; nucleotides outside the gene matches: 8. The CDR3 bases are TGTGCCAGCAGCAACGGGGGGAGCCGATACAATGAGCAGTTCTTC. Residues: CASSNGGSRYNEQFF.

This clonotype was found a few times. The DNA of the CDR3 is TGTGCCAGCAGCGGCACGCGGGCGAACGAGCAGTTCTTC. Translation gives CASSGTRANEQFF. This chain links TRBV7-3 with TRBJ2-1; tentative D call: TRBD2 (5 bases). The CDR3 extends over 13 amino acids. Germline CDR1 reads SGHTA; CDR2 reads FQGTGA. V was shortened by 5 bases and J by 10 bases, with 15 bases between the two germline ends. Combining the CDR3 with reference TRBV7-3 and TRBJ2-1 gives the whole variable domain GAGVSQTPSNKVTEKGKYVELRCDPISGHTALYWYRQSLGQGPEFLIYFQGTGAADDSGLPNDRFFAVRPEGSVSTLKIQRTERGDSAVYLCASSGTRANEQFFGPGTRLTVL.

The chain uses TRBV18 and TRBJ2-3; 7 nucleotides line up with TRBD2. Germline CDR1 and CDR2: KGHSH and LQKENI. The junction had 7 bases not matched to a gene; V was cut back by 0 bases and J by 4 bases. CDR3 length: 16 amino acids. The CDR3 loop is CASSPPPGRGADTQYF. The CDR3 bases are TGTGCCAGCTCACCACCTCCGGGGAGGGGTGCAGATACGCAGTATTTT.

This clonotype was seen more than once but under ten times. The chain uses TRBV2 and TRBJ2-7; no clear D gene. CDR1 is SNHLY and CDR2 is FYNNEI in the germline V gene. The CDR3 length is 11 residues. V lost 8 bases and J 3 bases, leaving 8 bases between the germline ends. This chain's CDR3 is CASCFYYEQYV. The CDR3 nucleotides are TGTGCCAGCTGTTTTTACTACGAGCAGTACGTC.

The table lists this clonotype with many counts. The J gene is TRBJ2-1, the V gene TRBV12-5, with D unclear. Deletions cut 0 bases from V and 4 bases from J, with 7 bases between. The CDR3 runs 14 residues. Germline values: CDR1 LGHNT, CDR2 FRNRAP. The CDR3 loop is CASGLVGRYNEQFF. The CDR3 nucleotides read TGTGCTAGTGGTTTGGTGGGCAGATACAATGAGCAGTTCTTC.

This clonotype was observed at least ten times. The chain recombines TRBV7-2 with TRBJ2-5; TRBD1 is a possible D gene (6 bases). This CDR3 comprises 12 residues. Trimming cost V 5 bases and J 6 bases, with 10 bases left between them. Germline CDR1 reads SGHTA; CDR2 reads FQGNSA. The CDR3 spells CASSQDSQTQYF. CDR3 nucleotide sequence: TGTGCCAGCAGCCAGGACAGTCAGACCCAGTACTTC. Drawing the rest from reference TRBV7-2 and TRBJ2-5, the complete variable domain is GAGVSQSPSNKVTEKGKDVELRCDPISGHTALYWYRQSLGQGLEFLIYFQGNSAPDKSGLPSDRFSAERTGGSVSTLTIQRTQQEDSAVYLCASSQDSQTQYFGPGTRLLVL.

This chain connects TRBV7-2 to TRBJ1-2; 8 nucleotides align to TRBD1. The CDR3 is 14 amino acids. Germline V CDR1 and CDR2: SGHTA, FQGNSA. V shed 1 base and J 10 bases; nucleotides not matched to a gene: 8. The CDR3 reads CASSLGIMGQVYTF. The CDR3, as DNA: TGTGCCAGCAGCTTAGGAATTATGGGACAGGTCTACACCTTC.

The chain recombines TRBV29-1 with TRBJ1-1; weak D call: TRBD1 (5 bases). With 2 bases removed from V and 2 bases from J, the gap between germline ends came to 12 bases. Germline CDR1 is SQVTM and CDR2 is ANQGSEA. This CDR3 region has 14 residues. CDR3 sequence (DNA): TGCAGCGTTGAACGAAGGAGGGGCAACACTGAAGCTTTCTTT. Translating it yields CSVERRRGNTEAFF.

The genes are TRBV7-3 and TRBJ2-3; 8 bases line up with TRBD2. The CDR3 covers 16 residues. The V gene end was trimmed by 5 bases and the J gene end by 2 bases; junction bases not matched to a gene: 9. The V gene's germline CDR1 is SGHTA and CDR2 FQGTGA. The CDR3 here is CASSVAGAGATDTQYF. As DNA, the CDR3 is TGTGCCAGCAGCGTCGCGGGAGCGGGGGCCACAGATACGCAGTATTTT.

This clonotype was detected only a few times. The V and J genes are TRBV29-1 and TRBJ2-5, with TRBD2 matching over 7 bases. The CDR3 is 13 amino acids. Trimming at V came to 1 base and at J to 5 bases, leaving 4 bases not matched to a gene. CDR1 and CDR2 from the germline V gene are SQVTM and ANQGSEA. CDR3 protein: CSVEAGGRETQYF. The CDR3 DNA reads as TGCAGCGTTGAAGCGGGGGGTAGGGAGACCCAGTACTTC.

This clonotype turned up a few times. The V and J genes are TRBV12-3 or TRBV12-4 and TRBJ2-6; no clear D gene. The CDR3 runs to 15 residues. Trimming removed 6 bases from V and 1 base from J, with 10 bases in between. In DNA form, the CDR3 reads TGTGCCAGCAGGGTGGATGGGTCTGGGGCCAACGTCCTGACTTTC. The encoded protein is CASRVDGSGANVLTF.

This clonotype was detected a few times. The rearrangement uses TRBV7-2 and TRBJ2-3; D might be TRBD1 or TRBD2, each matching 6 bases. V lost 1 base, J lost 5 bases, and 10 bases lay in between. This CDR3 spans 14 amino acids. Germline lookup yields CDR1 SGHTA and CDR2 FQGNSA. The CDR3 bases are TGTGCCAGCAGCTTAGTTGGGGGGCGAGATACGCAGTATTTT. It translates to CASSLVGGRDTQYF.